Each of the 20 T cell receptor beta chains below was sequenced from the same sample in a study of CD8+CD57+ T cells in acquired aplastic anemia. Sequenced patients had shown CD8+CD57+ cell expansion by flow cytometry. The study profiled TCR beta VDJ and CDR3 using genomic DNA as template. Using its own MiXCR run on the reads, TCRdb lists one record per CDR3 protein. This table has approximately 180,000 distinct CDR3 sequences, about three fifths appearing once. The sample taken for sequencing was sorted CD4+, CD8+, or CD8+CD57+ T cells (not recorded which) from PBMCs. Receptors were obtained from a human donor with aplastic anemia.

The rearrangement uses TRBV19 and TRBJ1-2, with D possibly TRBD1 on 5 matching bases. With 5 bases removed from V and 4 bases from J, the gap between germline ends came to 17 bases. Germline V CDR1 and CDR2: LNHDA, SQIVND (reference sequence). The length of the CDR3 is 15 residues. The CDR3 loop is CASSPGLGVIYGYTF. CDR3 nucleotides: TGTGCCAGTAGTCCTGGATTAGGGGTGATCTATGGCTACACCTTC.

This clonotype was picked up a small number of times. The germline gene is not matched at one end of the junction; a read error may be the cause. This chain connects TRBV7-7 to TRBJ2-5; D gene uncertain. Per germline, CDR1 SSHAT and CDR2 FNYEAQ (reference sequence). This CDR3 is built from 13 residues. The CDR3: CASSSERQETQYF. CDR3 DNA sequence: TGTGCTAGCAGCTCAGAGCGCCAAGAGACCCAGTACTTC.

The CDR3 spells CASSLSVIPYGYTF. The CDR3 nucleotides are TGTGCCAGCAGTCTCTCAGTAATCCCCTATGGCTACACCTTC. This chain connects TRBV12-3 or TRBV12-4 to TRBJ1-2, with unresolved D. This CDR3 has 14 residues. V was clipped by 5 bases and J by 4 bases, with 14 bases between them.

The chain joins TRBV7-6 to TRBJ1-6, with a weak D call TRBD1 (6 bases). The CDR3 totals 17 residues. Germline CDR1 is SGHVS and CDR2 is FNYEAQ. Trimming cost V 5 bases and J 3 bases, with 17 bases left between them. CDR3 amino acids: CASSRGQIPDYNSPLHF. CDR3 nucleotides: TGTGCCAGCAGCCGAGGACAGATCCCCGACTATAATTCACCCCTCCACTTT.

The sample holds one count of this clonotype. The chain combines TRBV24-1 with TRBJ1-1; D is uncertain. This CDR3 is 13 amino acids long. The ends were cut back, 4 bases at V and 0 bases at J, with 5 bases in the middle. CDR1 is KGHDR, CDR2 SFDVKD, per germline. CDR3 in DNA: TGTGCCACCAGTGAAGGTTTGAACACTGAAGCTTTCTTT. The encoded protein is CATSEGLNTEAFF.

This clonotype was counted ten times or more. V and J are TRBV7-7 and TRBJ2-7; the match to TRBD1 covers 11 bases. The CDR3 is 14 residues long. CDR1 is SSHAT, CDR2 FNYEAQ, per germline (reference sequence). The J segment lost 3 bases and the V segment lost 5 bases, leaving 3 bases of the junction unmatched. The CDR3 sequence: CASSAGTGGYEQYF. The CDR3 region has the DNA TGTGCCAGCAGCGCCGGGACAGGGGGCTACGAGCAGTACTTC.

This clonotype appeared a few times. The rearrangement links TRBV7-2 to TRBJ2-5; either TRBD1 or TRBD2 may supply D (7 bases each). Germline V CDR1 and CDR2: SGHTA, FQGNSA. The CDR3 totals 11 residues. Trimming removed 5 bases from V and 9 bases from J, with 10 bases in between. CDR3 sequence reads: CASSAGGAQYF. The CDR3 region has the DNA TGTGCCAGCAGCGCAGGGGGGGCCCAGTACTTC.

J is TRBJ1-5 and V is TRBV2; 7 bases are shared with TRBD1. CDR1 is SNHLY and CDR2 is FYNNEI in the germline V gene. This CDR3 contains 13 residues. J gave up 4 bases and V 10 bases, and 7 bases lay outside the gene matches. DNA for the CDR3: TGTGCCAACAGGCGGGACAGAAATCAGCCCCAGCATTTT. This codes for CANRRDRNQPQHF.

This chain connects TRBV5-4 to TRBJ2-3; the D gene could be TRBD1 or TRBD2 (7 bases each). V dropped 4 bases and J dropped 5 bases, with 17 bases sitting between them. The CDR3 extends over 15 amino acids. The germline CDR1 and CDR2 sequences are SGHNT and YYREEE (reference sequence). Here the CDR3 DNA reads TGTGCCAGCAGCCCGACAGGGATAGCGGGAGATACGCAGTATTTT. This codes for CASSPTGIAGDTQYF.

The chain links TRBV9 to TRBJ1-2, with TRBD1 matching over 10 bases. CDR1 is SGDLS and CDR2 is YYNGEE in the germline V gene. V was pared by 7 bases and J by 8 bases, with 11 bases of the junction left unmatched. The CDR3 sequence is 14 residues long. The CDR3 bases are TGTGCCAGCGGTCCGGGACAGGGGACGTACGGCTACACCTTC. It encodes CASGPGQGTYGYTF. The full variable domain, rest sourced from reference TRBV9 and TRBJ1-2, is DSGVTQTPKHLITATGQRVTLRCSPRSGDLSVYWYQQSLDQGLQFLIQYYNGEERAKGNILERFSAQQFPDLHSELNLSSLELGDSALYFCASGPGQGTYGYTFGSGTRLTVV.

Many counts were recorded for this clonotype. V usage is TRBV2 and J usage is TRBJ1-4, with D hard to call. Trimming left V 8 bases short and J 7 bases short, with 14 bases between. The CDR3 runs 13 residues. Germline CDR1 reads SNHLY; CDR2 reads FYNNEI. CDR3 DNA: TGTGCCAGCGCTGACACCCGTGGTGAAAAACTGTTTTTT. Protein product: CASADTRGEKLFF.

This clonotype came up many times. DNA for the CDR3: TGCGCCAGCAGCCACGAAGGCAGGAGGAACACTGAAGCTTTCTTT. Translation: CASSHEGRRNTEAFF. The rearrangement links TRBV4-1 to TRBJ1-1; D is unresolved. This CDR3 is built from 15 residues. Germline loops: CDR1 MGHRA, CDR2 YSYEKL. Between the trimmed V and J ends, which lost 3 bases and 1 base, there was a span of 12 bases.

A remark on this clonotype: The junction departs from germline at one end; a sequencing error may be responsible. V is TRBV7-7 and J is TRBJ2-7, with 10 nucleotides matching TRBD1. From germline, CDR1 is SSHAT and CDR2 FNYEAQ (reference sequence). The CDR3 is 14 amino acids. The CDR3 reads CASSYRDRGGEQYF. For the CDR3, the DNA is TGTGCTAGCAGCTATCGGGACAGGGGTGGCGAGCAGTACTTC.

This chain connects TRBV25-1 to TRBJ2-1; 9 bases match TRBD1. V lost 6 bases to trimming and J lost 6 bases; unmatched junction nucleotides: 6. The CDR3 covers 14 residues. The germline gives CDR1 MGHDK, CDR2 SYGVNS. DNA of the CDR3: TGTGCCAGCAGGGGGACAGGGTTCTGCAATGAGCAGTTCTTC. It is translated as CASRGTGFCNEQFF.

This clonotype appeared a single time. The CDR3 coding sequence is TGTGCCAGCAGTGAACAACAGGGGGGAAGGGAGCAGTTCTTC. Protein sequence: CASSEQQGGREQFF. The genes are TRBV25-1 and TRBJ2-1; TRBD1 matches at 8 bases. This CDR3 region has 14 residues. In germline, CDR1 is MGHDK, CDR2 SYGVNS. V lost 2 bases to trimming and J lost 10 bases; unmatched junction nucleotides: 7.

J is TRBJ1-5 and V is TRBV24-1; D possibly corresponds to TRBD1 (5 bases). The V and J ends lost 6 bases and 6 bases respectively, with 11 bases between them. The CDR3 sequence is 13 residues long. In germline, CDR1 is KGHDR, CDR2 SFDVKD. The CDR3 region has the DNA TGTGCCACCAGTAGCTGGGGCATTCAGCCCCAGCATTTT. Amino acids: CATSSWGIQPQHF.

J is TRBJ2-5 and V is TRBV10-3; possibly TRBD2 for D (6 bases). Germline lookup yields CDR1 ENHRY and CDR2 SYGVKD. V was trimmed by 4 bases and J by 5 bases, leaving 8 bases between them. This CDR3 spans 12 amino acids. CDR3 sequence reads: CAISGGGETQYF. The DNA of the CDR3 is TGTGCCATCAGTGGTGGGGGGGAGACCCAGTACTTC.

This clonotype was seen ten or more times. J is TRBJ2-3 and V is TRBV2; 9 bases are shared with TRBD2. The CDR3 runs to 15 residues. The germline V gene encodes CDR1 SNHLY and CDR2 FYNNEI. J gave up 5 bases and V 7 bases, and 10 bases lay outside the gene matches. CDR3 amino acids: CASTDLAGKQDTQYF. The CDR3 DNA reads TGTGCCAGCACTGACCTAGCGGGGAAGCAAGATACGCAGTATTTT.

Remarks on this clonotype: This may be a read error: a much more frequent sequence differs by one nucleotide. The V gene is TRBV5-1, the J gene TRBJ2-2; D possibly matches TRBD1 or TRBD2 (6 bases each). There are 16 residues in the CDR3. CDR1 and CDR2 from the germline V gene are SGHRS and YFSETQ. CDR3 protein: CASSSGPGANTRELFF. The CDR3 DNA follows: TGCGCCAGCAGCTCGGGACCGGGGGCGAACACCAGGGAGCTGTTTTTT.

The chain recombines TRBV2 with TRBJ1-1, with a weak D call TRBD1 (6 bases). Trimming took off 5 bases at V and 7 bases at J, with 11 bases between the two ends. Germline CDR1 and CDR2: SNHLY and FYNNEI. The length of the CDR3 is 12 residues. CDR3 DNA sequence: TGTGCCAGCAGTATACAGGGCGGTGAAGCTTTCTTT. It translates to CASSIQGGEAFF.